These T cell receptor beta chains were read from a single sample in a study of T cells after yellow fever vaccination. TCRdb reanalysed the 5' RACE reads using MiXCR and keeps one entry per CDR3 protein. Altogether around 49,000 distinct CDR3 sequences are present, almost 7% being singletons, with the ten largest covering 15%. The source was CD8+ T cells not binding an NS4B(214-222) dextramer, sorted from PBMCs, collected 45 days after the yellow fever booster vaccination. These receptor sequences come from a man under 40 who received the YFV17D yellow fever vaccine. CDR3s include the opening cysteine and the closing phenylalanine or tryptophan. The order of the fields is CDR3 length, clone size, D gene, J gene, V gene, CDR3 DNA, CDR3 protein. A D gene is named only where the DNA matches it firmly. Size values are once, few and many counts, or a class for expanded clones, and some rows have none.

len: 15
abundance: many
d_gene: .
j_gene: TRBJ2-3
v_gene: TRBV7-2
CDR3nt: TGTGCCAGCAGCGGGAGGCCGATCGGGACAGATACGCAGTATTTT
CDR3aa: CASSGRPIGTDTQYF

len: 11
abundance: few
d_gene: .
j_gene: TRBJ2-7
v_gene: TRBV7-8
CDR3nt: TGTGCCAGTTTATTGGGGGGCGAGCAGTACTTC
CDR3aa: CASLLGGEQYF

len: 14
abundance: many
d_gene: TRBD2
j_gene: TRBJ2-7
v_gene: TRBV20-1
CDR3nt: TGCAGTGCTAGACTAGCGGGTCTCTCCTACGAGCAGTACTTC
CDR3aa: CSARLAGLSYEQYF

len: 13
abundance: many
d_gene: .
j_gene: TRBJ2-1
v_gene: TRBV6-5
CDR3nt: TGTGCCAGCCTTGGTCAGGGGGGATATGAGCAGTTCTTC
CDR3aa: CASLGQGGYEQFF

len: 14
abundance: many
d_gene: TRBD1
j_gene: TRBJ2-1
v_gene: TRBV5-1
CDR3nt: TGCGCCAGCAGCAGAGAGGACAGGGCGGATGAGCAGTTCTTC
CDR3aa: CASSREDRADEQFF

len: 18
abundance: many
d_gene: TRBD2
j_gene: TRBJ2-3
v_gene: TRBV13
CDR3nt: TGTGCCAGCAGCTCCTCCGGGACTAGCGGGAGGGGGGCAGATACGCAGTATTTT
CDR3aa: CASSSSGTSGRGADTQYF

len: 14
abundance: many
d_gene: .
j_gene: TRBJ2-5
v_gene: TRBV12-3/TRBV12-4
CDR3nt: TGTGCCAGCAGTTTAGGCGGGGTTGAAGAGACCCAGTACTTC
CDR3aa: CASSLGGVEETQYF

len: 17
abundance: many
d_gene: TRBD2
j_gene: TRBJ2-5
v_gene: TRBV4-2
CDR3nt: TGTGCCAGCAGCCACGCCCCCTTGGGCGGGAGAGGGGAGACCCAGTACTTC
CDR3aa: CASSHAPLGGRGETQYF

len: 21
abundance: many
d_gene: .
j_gene: TRBJ2-6
v_gene: TRBV9
CDR3nt: TGTGCCAGCAGCGTAGCGGACCCGGGGGCAGGGGATTTCTCTGGGGCCAACGTCCTGACTTTC
CDR3aa: CASSVADPGAGDFSGANVLTF

len: 14
abundance: .
d_gene: TRBD1
j_gene: TRBJ1-2
v_gene: TRBV6-1
CDR3nt: TGTGCCAGCAGGGAACGACAGGGGGCGGATGGCTACACCTTC
CDR3aa: CASRERQGADGYTF

len: 15
abundance: many
d_gene: TRBD1
j_gene: TRBJ2-3
v_gene: TRBV24-1
CDR3nt: TGTGCCACCAGTGATTTCGGGACAGGGACAGATACGCAGTATTTT
CDR3aa: CATSDFGTGTDTQYF

len: 12
abundance: few
d_gene: .
j_gene: TRBJ2-3
v_gene: TRBV19
CDR3nt: TGTGCCAGTAATCGGGGTCCAGATACGCAGTATTTT
CDR3aa: CASNRGPDTQYF

len: 11
abundance: many
d_gene: .
j_gene: TRBJ2-2
v_gene: TRBV25-1
CDR3nt: TGTGCCAGCAGTGTAGGGTCGGGGCTGTTTTTT
CDR3aa: CASSVGSGLFF

len: 15
abundance: many
d_gene: .
j_gene: TRBJ2-3
v_gene: TRBV12-3/TRBV12-4
CDR3nt: TGTGCCAGCAGTTTAAAGGAGGGCCAGACAGATACGCAGTATTTT
CDR3aa: CASSLKEGQTDTQYF

len: 13
abundance: many
d_gene: .
j_gene: TRBJ1-2
v_gene: TRBV29-1
CDR3nt: TGCAGCGTTAACAACATATTAGACGGTGGCTACACCTTC
CDR3aa: CSVNNILDGGYTF

len: 18
abundance: many
d_gene: TRBD1
j_gene: TRBJ2-1
v_gene: TRBV11-1
CDR3nt: TGTGCCAGCAGCTTAGGGCAGGGGGCCCCGAGCTCCTACAATGAGCAGTTCTTC
CDR3aa: CASSLGQGAPSSYNEQFF

len: 15
abundance: .
d_gene: .
j_gene: TRBJ2-1
v_gene: TRBV30
CDR3nt: TGTGCCTGTAATAGGGGTTTAAGTTCCTACAATGAGCAGTTCTTC
CDR3aa: CACNRGLSSYNEQFF

len: 15
abundance: many
d_gene: TRBD2
j_gene: TRBJ2-7
v_gene: TRBV7-2
CDR3nt: TGTGCCAGCAGTCTCGGGACTAGCGGGAGTTACGAGCAGTACTTC
CDR3aa: CASSLGTSGSYEQYF

len: 15
abundance: many
d_gene: .
j_gene: TRBJ2-1
v_gene: TRBV11-2
CDR3nt: TGTGCCAGCAGCGGAATCTCTCAGGCGGCAGGTGAGCAGTTCTTC
CDR3aa: CASSGISQAAGEQFF

len: 13
abundance: many
d_gene: .
j_gene: TRBJ2-1
v_gene: TRBV5-1
CDR3nt: TGCGCCAGCAGCTTGGCTCCAGCGGATGAGCAGTTCTTC
CDR3aa: CASSLAPADEQFF

len: 16
abundance: many
d_gene: TRBD2
j_gene: TRBJ2-1
v_gene: TRBV6-5
CDR3nt: TGTGCCAGCAGTTACTCGAGAAGCGGGAGTGGAAATGAGCAGTTCTTC
CDR3aa: CASSYSRSGSGNEQFF

len: 15
abundance: .
d_gene: TRBD1
j_gene: TRBJ1-2
v_gene: TRBV12-3/TRBV12-4
CDR3nt: TGTGCCAGCAGTTTTATCACCACAGGGGTTTTTGGCTACACCTTC
CDR3aa: CASSFITTGVFGYTF

len: 12
abundance: many
d_gene: .
j_gene: TRBJ1-6
v_gene: TRBV11-2
CDR3nt: TGTGCCAGCAGCTTAGCTCGTACACCCCTCCACTTT
CDR3aa: CASSLARTPLHF

len: 15
abundance: many
d_gene: TRBD2
j_gene: TRBJ2-1
v_gene: TRBV7-8
CDR3nt: TGTGCCAGCAGCTTAACTAGCGGGACACTCCATGAGCAGTTCTTC
CDR3aa: CASSLTSGTLHEQFF

len: 14
abundance: many
d_gene: TRBD2
j_gene: TRBJ2-1
v_gene: TRBV12-5
CDR3nt: TGTGCTAGTGGCCAGCGGGAGGATAGGTTGGAGCAGTTCTTC
CDR3aa: CASGQREDRLEQFF